These 8 T cell receptor beta chains came from one sample sequenced in a study of long-term antiretroviral therapy in people with HIV. immunoSEQ v3.0 was run at survey level. Method: immunoSEQ multiplex PCR; TCRdb's copy keeps in-frame clones and lacks some. The sample holds about 27,000 clones, roughly 85% seen once. The sequences come from unsorted PBMCs, collected 0.8 years before starting antiretroviral therapy. The receptors here all came from a man aged 18 to 29 with HIV.

The chain uses TRBV7-8 and TRBJ2-5; no reliable D call. Germline CDR1 and CDR2: SGHVS and FQNEAQ. Trimming stripped 2 bases from V and 2 bases from J, with 0 bases between. CDR3 length: 11 amino acids. The CDR3 DNA is TGTGCCAGCAGCTTACAAGAGACCCAGTACTTC. Its translation is CASSLQETQYF.

The V call is TRBV7-3, the J call TRBJ1-1; D possibly corresponds to TRBD1 (6 bases). Germline V CDR1 and CDR2: SGHTA, FQGTGA. V lost 5 bases to trimming and J lost 1 base, with 17 bases between them. The CDR3 contains 16 residues. CDR3 nucleotide sequence: TGTGCCAGCAGCCAGAAAACAGGGCCCCCGAACACTGAAGCTTTCTTT. This encodes CASSQKTGPPNTEAFF.

This sequence joins TRBV6-1 and TRBJ2-7; no clear D. Germline-derived CDR1 and CDR2 are MNHNS and SASEGT. The V and J ends lost 7 bases and 0 bases respectively, with 7 bases between them. The CDR3 loop spans 12 amino acids. CDR3 bases: TGTGCCAGCACGGGTGCCTCCTACGAGCAGTACTTC. Its protein product is CASTGASYEQYF.

The rearrangement uses TRBV5-6 and TRBJ1-1; no clear D. This CDR3 has 17 amino acids. V lost 6 bases, J lost 0 bases, and 21 bases lay in between. The germline gives CDR1 SGHDT, CDR2 YYEEEE. The CDR3 protein is CASTLGGGLLMNTEAFF. CDR3 bases: TGTGCCAGCACCCTGGGAGGAGGACTACTCATGAACACTGAAGCTTTCTTT.

The V gene is TRBV7-9, the J gene TRBJ2-3, with TRBD1 matching 7 bases. CDR1 is SEHNR and CDR2 is FQNEAQ in the germline V gene (reference sequence). The CDR3 runs to 13 residues. Unmatched junction bases numbered 3, after V lost 4 bases and J lost 5 bases. CDR3 loop: CASSSSGGDTQYF. The CDR3 coding sequence is TGTGCCAGCAGCTCCTCAGGGGGAGATACGCAGTATTTT.

V gene TRBV13 combines with J gene TRBJ2-5, with a weak D call TRBD1 (5 bases). The V gene lost 5 bases and the J gene lost 4 bases, with 11 bases spanning the gap. The CDR3 runs 13 residues. Looked up from germline, CDR1 is PRHDT and CDR2 is FYEKMQ (reference sequence). Written as DNA, the CDR3 is TGTGCCAGCAGCCCTGGACACCTAGAGACCCAGTACTTC. It is translated as CASSPGHLETQYF.

The rearrangement uses TRBV7-9 and TRBJ2-1, with 7 bases fitting TRBD1. Germline CDR1 is SEHNR and CDR2 is FQNEAQ (reference sequence). This CDR3 contains 17 residues. The V segment lost 5 bases and the J segment 8 bases; nucleotides outside the gene matches: 18. The CDR3 here is CASSPSRAGGNGDEQFF. CDR3 DNA sequence: TGTGCCAGCAGCCCATCACGGGCAGGGGGTAACGGAGATGAGCAGTTCTTC.

This sequence joins TRBV4-2 and TRBJ2-7; 8 positions agree with TRBD2. The CDR3 is 15 residues long. The germline CDR1 and CDR2 sequences are LGHNA and YNFKEQ. The trim removed 2 bases at V and 0 bases at J, leaving 3 bases unmatched. In nucleotides, the CDR3 is TGTGCCAGCAGCCAATTAGCGGGGAGCTCCTACGAGCAGTACTTC. Its translation is CASSQLAGSSYEQYF.